This T cell receptor (beta chain) was captured by sequencing in a study of Tregs in tolerant kidney transplant recipients. The V and J ends lost 7 bases and 4 bases, in that order; junction bases with no gene match: 7. This CDR3 contains 15 residues. Germline V gene lookup returns CDR1 SNHLY and CDR2 FYNNEI. Regulatory T cells were sorted from thawed PBMCs rested overnight at 37°C with approximately 180 IU/ml IL-2. Clones were sequenced by immunoSEQ multiplex PCR, and TCRdb holds only the in-frame ones, with some missing. The table has around 63,000 clones, 80% to 90% seen once; the top ten hold 2% to 2.5%.

The sequencing used Tregs from blood, collected before the transplant. This receptor was taken from a human donor who received a combined kidney and bone marrow transplant. The chain links TRBV2 to TRBJ2-2, with 9 nucleotides matching TRBD2. CDR3 sequence: CASIYSGGVTGELFF. CDR3 coding DNA: TGTGCCAGCATCTATAGCGGGGGAGTCACCGGGGAGCTGTTTTTT.